A selection of T cell receptor beta chains follows, all from one sample in a study of T-cell memory formation after mild COVID-19. A single record per CDR3 protein comes from TCRdb applying MiXCR to the 5' RACE reads. The sample has roughly 130,000 distinct CDR3 sequences; less than 6.5% are singletons. The sequenced sample was PBMCs or a T cell subset sorted from them (not recorded which). Source of these receptors: an adult woman who had mild COVID-19 (a few samples of this study predate the infection). Cell type and time point are not known. The CDR3 runs from the conserved cysteine through the conserved F or W. The D gene is left open where the match is weak. Some rows have no size entry. The others give once, few or many, or a class for an expanded clone.

TRBJ2-7	TRBV7-2	many	.	CASSLGQPSYEQYF	TGTGCCAGCAGCTTAGGCCAGCCCTCCTACGAGCAGTACTTC
TRBJ2-3	TRBV7-2	few	TRBD2	CASSLALSLAGGAYF	TGTGCCAGCAGCTTAGCGCTGAGTCTAGCGGGAGGTGCGTATTTT
TRBJ2-2	TRBV12-3/TRBV12-4	.	TRBD2	CASSPGLAYTGELFF	TGTGCCAGCAGTCCTGGACTAGCCTACACCGGGGAGCTGTTTTTT
TRBJ2-7	TRBV29-1	few	.	CSVQEGNVYEQYF	TGCAGCGTCCAAGAGGGGAACGTCTACGAGCAGTACTTC
TRBJ1-1	TRBV29-1	many	.	CSVERHSMNTEAFF	TGCAGCGTTGAAAGGCATTCCATGAACACTGAAGCTTTCTTT
TRBJ2-5	TRBV5-5	.	.	CASSSPLGGQETQYF	TGTGCCAGCAGCTCGCCTTTGGGCGGGCAAGAGACCCAGTACTTC
TRBJ1-2	TRBV5-1	few	TRBD1	CASSRDSGYYGYTF	TGCGCCAGCAGCCGGGACAGCGGATACTATGGCTACACCTTC
TRBJ1-1	TRBV30	many	TRBD1	CAWSVGGQLNTEAFF	TGTGCCTGGAGTGTAGGGGGACAGCTGAACACTGAAGCTTTCTTT
TRBJ2-7	TRBV20-1	few	TRBD1	CSARELRGGGYEQYF	TGCAGTGCTAGAGAATTGAGAGGGGGCGGCTACGAGCAGTACTTC
TRBJ2-1	TRBV18	.	.	CASSPLGALEQFF	TGTGCCAGCTCACCATTAGGGGCCCTCGAGCAGTTCTTC
TRBJ1-1	TRBV7-3	.	.	CASSPIGGPDTEAFF	TGTGCCAGCAGCCCCATTGGAGGGCCGGACACTGAAGCTTTCTTT
TRBJ2-5	TRBV18	many	.	CASSPQQETQYF	TGTGCCAGCTCACCCCAGCAAGAGACCCAGTACTTC
TRBJ2-7	TRBV24-1	.	TRBD1	CATSDSQGNSYEQYF	TGTGCCACCAGTGATTCACAGGGGAACTCCTACGAGCAGTACTTC
TRBJ1-5	TRBV6-5	few	TRBD1	CASRGTGWKYGNQPQHF	TGTGCCAGCAGGGGGACAGGGTGGAAATATGGCAATCAGCCCCAGCATTTT
TRBJ2-2	TRBV2	.	.	CASSRQPKNTGELFF	TGTGCCAGCAGCCGACAACCTAAGAACACCGGGGAGCTGTTTTTT
TRBJ2-3	TRBV28	many	TRBD1	CASSLDRGKTDTQYF	TGTGCCAGCAGTCTCGACAGGGGTAAAACAGATACGCAGTATTTT
TRBJ2-7	TRBV27	.	TRBD1	CASSRQGVYEQYF	TGTGCCAGCAGTAGGCAGGGGGTCTACGAGCAGTACTTC
TRBJ1-1	TRBV6-5	.	.	CASSLSPRMNTEAFF	TGTGCCAGCAGCTTATCCCCTAGGATGAACACTGAAGCTTTCTTT
TRBJ2-1	TRBV7-9	many	.	CASSLVAPVGEQFF	TGTGCCAGCAGCTTAGTAGCCCCGGTAGGTGAGCAGTTCTTC
TRBJ2-7	TRBV15	many	TRBD1	CATSRGDRGWYEQYF	TGTGCCACCAGCAGAGGGGACAGGGGGTGGTACGAGCAGTACTTC
TRBJ2-1	TRBV5-6	.	TRBD2	CASSWGLREDNEQFF	TGTGCCAGCAGCTGGGGACTGCGGGAGGACAATGAGCAGTTCTTC
TRBJ2-7	TRBV12-3/TRBV12-4	.	TRBD1	CASSFAGQGYEQYF	TGTGCCAGCAGTTTTGCCGGACAGGGCTACGAGCAGTACTTC
TRBJ2-3	TRBV7-2	many	.	CASSLVSADTQYF	TGTGCCAGCAGCTTAGTTTCGGCAGATACGCAGTATTTT
TRBJ1-3	TRBV5-1	.	TRBD1	CASSSGGDGNTIYF	TGCGCCAGCAGCTCAGGGGGCGATGGAAACACCATATATTTT
TRBJ2-5	TRBV12-3/TRBV12-4	.	.	CASSRELAQETQYF	TGTGCCAGCAGTCGGGAGTTGGCCCAAGAGACCCAGTACTTC
TRBJ2-5	TRBV9	many	.	CASSVGLERRETQYF	TGTGCCAGCAGCGTAGGACTAGAACGCCGAGAGACCCAGTACTTC
TRBJ2-6	TRBV11-1	.	.	CASSLRWTSGLGANVLTF	TGTGCCAGCAGCTTAAGGTGGACATCGGGCCTTGGGGCCAACGTCCTGACTTTC
TRBJ1-2	TRBV12-5	.	.	CASGQALGDYGYTF	TGTGCTAGTGGACAGGCTTTAGGGGACTATGGCTACACCTTC
TRBJ1-2	TRBV29-1	many	.	CSAAEVLRGGYTF	TGCAGCGCCGCCGAAGTTTTGAGGGGTGGCTACACCTTC
TRBJ1-3	TRBV5-5	many	.	CASSRWDAEFSGNTIYF	TGTGCCAGCAGCCGATGGGACGCCGAATTCTCTGGAAACACCATATATTTT
TRBJ2-3	TRBV6-5	.	.	CASRTGLWDTDTQYF	TGTGCCAGCAGGACCGGGCTATGGGACACAGATACGCAGTATTTT
TRBJ1-1	TRBV7-2	many	.	CASSLQWAEAFF	TGTGCCAGCAGCTTACAGTGGGCTGAAGCTTTCTTT
TRBJ1-4	TRBV19	.	.	CASSMSATNEKLFF	TGTGCCAGTAGTATGTCAGCAACTAATGAAAAACTGTTTTTT
TRBJ1-6	TRBV12-3/TRBV12-4	many	.	CASLGAGGPNSPLHF	TGTGCCAGCCTTGGTGCGGGGGGGCCTAATTCACCCCTCCACTTT
TRBJ1-1	TRBV7-2	many	.	CASSLAGRSNTEAFF	TGTGCCAGCAGCTTAGCGGGACGTTCGAACACTGAAGCTTTCTTT
TRBJ2-3	TRBV7-2	.	TRBD2	CASSRTTSGYNTDTQYF	TGTGCCAGCAGCCGCACGACTAGCGGGTACAACACAGATACGCAGTATTTT
TRBJ2-3	TRBV4-1	many	.	CASSQVAGRGRTDTQYF	TGCGCCAGCAGCCAAGTTGCGGGGCGGGGGCGCACAGATACGCAGTATTTT
TRBJ2-7	TRBV24-1	many	TRBD1	CATSDPAGTGGNEQYF	TGTGCCACCAGTGATCCTGCCGGGACAGGTGGGAACGAGCAGTACTTC
TRBJ2-3	TRBV24-1	many	TRBD2	CATSERRGSATQYF	TGTGCCACCAGTGAAAGGCGGGGGAGTGCTACGCAGTATTTT
TRBJ2-7	TRBV20-1	many	.	CSAKAGRFEQYF	TGCAGTGCTAAAGCAGGACGCTTCGAGCAGTACTTC
TRBJ1-1	TRBV5-5	.	.	CASSLEGGKTEAFF	TGTGCCAGCAGCTTGGAAGGGGGTAAGACTGAAGCTTTCTTT